This T cell receptor (beta chain) was retrieved from a study of T cell repertoires in cytomegalovirus infection. Across the study: Newly reported HLA-C-restricted and thoroughly characterized HLA-B-restricted CMV epitopes were employed.

Comment on this clonotype: Its antigen is unknown.

Germline V gives CDR1 MNHNY, CDR2 SVGAGI (reference sequence). V dropped 2 bases and J dropped 0 bases, with 11 bases sitting between them. The CDR3 is 17 residues long. TCRdb reprocessed the reads with MiXCR, giving one entry per CDR3 protein. This sample has hundreds of thousands of distinct CDR3 sequences, with under 45% found just once. This sequence originates from a human donor in good health (CMV status not recorded). Some clones in this sample may be carry-over from other donors' samples. Material: cultured PBMCs, obtained from culture after CMV antigen stimulation. This chain uses TRBV6-6 with TRBJ2-6; D unclear. The CDR3 DNA is TGTGCCAGCAGTTACGGAACTCCGGACTCTGGGGCCAACGTCCTGACTTTC. Translated, it gives CASSYGTPDSGANVLTF.